This entry lists 26 T cell receptor beta chains sequenced from one sample in a study of cytomegalovirus exposure and HLA in healthy donors (dated by TCRdb to 2015 to 2018). Library generation was performed with the immunoSEQ multiplex PCR assay. The multiplex PCR relied on a mix of 60 forward primers for TCR Vbeta segments and 13 reverse primers for TCR Jbeta segments. This is the immuneACCESS table as TCRdb keeps it, with only in-frame sequences that have V and J called. A part of the clones is gone; compared with another copy, unresolved V genes explain less than half, and the rest is unexplained. This sample is represented by under 90,000 clones; 75% of them were singletons. The leading ten clones occupy roughly 2.2% of the sample. Specimen: PBMCs. These receptors all come from a man in his forties or fifties in good health and CMV-seronegative.

The chain joins TRBV6-5 to TRBJ2-7; no definite D call. This CDR3 is built from 14 residues. Germline V CDR1 and CDR2: MNHEY, SVGAGI. V lost 5 bases and J 5 bases, leaving 16 bases between the germline ends. The CDR3 DNA reads TGTGCCAGCAGTGACCGGTGGAGAGGTGACGAGCAGTACTTC. As protein: CASSDRWRGDEQYF.

The chain recombines TRBV4-1 with TRBJ1-5; D is perhaps TRBD1 (5 bases). The CDR3 length is 16 residues. V lost 4 bases, J lost 0 bases, and 13 bases lay in between. The germline CDR1 and CDR2 sequences are MGHRA and YSYEKL. The CDR3 DNA reads TGCGCCAGCAGCCTCCTCGGACACAATAGCAATCAGCCCCAGCATTTT. Translating gives CASSLLGHNSNQPQHF.

The chain carries TRBV27 and TRBJ1-5; TRBD1 might be the D (5 bases). This CDR3 region has 14 residues. Trimming removed 2 bases at V and 6 bases at J, with 11 bases between. The germline CDR1 and CDR2 sequences are MNHEY and SMNVEV (reference sequence). CDR3 residues: CASSLRGLVQPQHF. DNA of the CDR3: TGTGCCAGCAGTTTACGGGGGTTAGTTCAGCCCCAGCATTTT.

The V gene is TRBV9, the J gene TRBJ2-1; TRBD1 is a possible D gene (6 bases). This CDR3 comprises 15 residues. Trimming shortened V by 2 bases and J by 2 bases, and 11 bases separated the two germline ends. Germline loops: CDR1 SGDLS, CDR2 YYNGEE. The CDR3 sequence: CASSVGQIPYNEQFF. Written as DNA, the CDR3 is TGTGCCAGCAGCGTCGGACAGATCCCCTACAATGAGCAGTTCTTC.

The chain uses TRBV5-4 and TRBJ2-1, with 7 bases lining up with TRBD2. V dropped 4 bases and J dropped 6; count of bases not matched to a gene: 10. CDR3 size: 15 residues. Germline V gene lookup returns CDR1 SGHNT and CDR2 YYREEE (reference sequence). CDR3 residues: CASSMETSRTNEQFF. The CDR3 DNA follows: TGTGCCAGCAGCATGGAGACTAGCCGAACCAATGAGCAGTTCTTC.

V is TRBV7-2 and J is TRBJ2-2; TRBD2 agrees at 7 bases. Germline assignment: CDR1 SGHTA and CDR2 FQGNSA. V trimming: 4 bases; J trimming: 4 bases; junction bases outside the gene matches: 12. The CDR3 is 17 amino acids. CDR3 in DNA: TGTGCCAGCAGCTCGCTCTCTGGCGGGAGCGGCACCGGGGAGCTGTTTTTT. It encodes CASSSLSGGSGTGELFF.

Only a few counts were recorded for this clone. The V call is TRBV19, the J call TRBJ2-2; maybe TRBD1 (5 bases). Germline V gene data show CDR1 as LNHDA and CDR2 as SQIVND (reference sequence). The germline V and J ends were trimmed by 8 bases and 8 bases, with 9 bases remaining between them. The length of the CDR3 is 11 residues. The CDR3 loop reads CASGAFGELFF. The CDR3 DNA is TGTGCCAGTGGGGCGTTTGGGGAGCTGTTTTTT.

The chain links TRBV5-1 to TRBJ2-3; D ambiguous. Trimming removed 1 base at V and 0 bases at J, with 12 bases between. This CDR3 contains 16 residues. The germline V gene encodes CDR1 SGHRS and CDR2 YFSETQ. The CDR3 region has the DNA TGCGCCAGCAGCTTGTCCGGTGCCTTTAGCACAGATACGCAGTATTTT. Translation gives CASSLSGAFSTDTQYF.

The chain is built from TRBV6-6 and TRBJ2-1; D is possibly TRBD2 (6 bases). This CDR3 comprises 11 residues. The germline gives CDR1 MNHNY, CDR2 SVGAGI (reference sequence). V lost 8 bases, J lost 15 bases, and 17 bases lay in between. The CDR3 spells CASRDTGGTFF. The CDR3 DNA sequence: TGTGCCAGCCGGGATACAGGCGGGACGTTCTTC.

This clone was seen only once. The chain has TRBV28 and TRBJ2-7; 13 bases map to TRBD2. The CDR3 length is 16 residues. Germline CDR1 is MDHEN and CDR2 is SYDVKM. V lost 2 bases, J lost 3 bases, and 4 bases stayed unmatched. The CDR3 protein is CASSLVWTSGSYEQYF. DNA for the CDR3: TGTGCCAGCAGTTTAGTATGGACTAGCGGGAGCTACGAGCAGTACTTC.

The chain combines TRBV25-1 with TRBJ2-1, with 14 nucleotides matching TRBD2. V lost 8 bases and J lost 6; bases outside the gene matches: 3. Germline CDR1 and CDR2: MGHDK and SYGVNS. CDR3 length: 14 amino acids. The CDR3 nucleotides read TGTGCCAGCGGGACTAGCGGGAGTTTCAATGAGCAGTTCTTC. Its translation is CASGTSGSFNEQFF.

The chain has TRBV19 and TRBJ2-1; maybe TRBD2 (6 bases). CDR3 size: 14 residues. V was pared by 1 base and J by 7 bases, with 11 bases between. Germline values: CDR1 LNHDA, CDR2 SQIVND (reference sequence). The CDR3 sequence: CASSIGRGQNEQFF. The CDR3 coding sequence is TGTGCCAGTAGTATAGGGAGGGGCCAAAATGAGCAGTTCTTC.

CDR3 DNA: TGTGCCAGCAGTCGGGACAGAGGCTCTGGAAACACCATATATTTT. Amino acids: CASSRDRGSGNTIYF. The rearrangement links TRBV28 to TRBJ1-3, with TRBD1 matching 7 bases. The CDR3 contains 15 residues. The V gene's germline CDR1 is MDHEN and CDR2 SYDVKM. With V trimmed by 5 bases and J by 0 bases, 4 bases remained unmatched.

This clone was seen only once. The gene calls are TRBV5-3 and TRBJ1-4; no firm D call. TRBV5-3 is annotated as an ORF whose role is uncertain. This CDR3 spans 15 amino acids. V lost 0 bases and J lost 0, with 6 bases in between. Here the CDR3 reads CARSLAGTTNEKLFF. The CDR3 region has the DNA TGTGCCAGAAGCTTGGCGGGGACAACTAATGAAAAACTGTTTTTT.

V gene TRBV5-8 combines with J gene TRBJ2-1; 11 bases agree with TRBD1. With 2 bases clipped from V and 5 bases from J, the junction kept 3 bases outside the gene matches. Germline CDR1 and CDR2: SGHTS and YDEGEE. The CDR3 is made up of 15 amino acids. The CDR3 spells CASSLGTGGNNEQFF. CDR3 in DNA: TGTGCCAGCAGCTTAGGGACAGGGGGGAACAATGAGCAGTTCTTC.

The genes are TRBV7-3 and TRBJ1-1; 8 positions agree with TRBD1. This CDR3 is 14 amino acids long. Per germline, CDR1 SGHTA and CDR2 FQGTGA. The V gene end was trimmed by 5 bases and the J gene end by 3 bases; junction bases not matched to a gene: 5. CDR3 DNA: TGTGCCAGCAGCAGGACAGGGAGGGACACTGAAGCTTTCTTT. This sequence encodes CASSRTGRDTEAFF.

The rearrangement joins TRBV7-9 to TRBJ2-3; D possibly corresponds to TRBD1 (6 bases). CDR1 is SEHNR, CDR2 FQNEAQ, per germline (reference sequence). The CDR3 is 15 residues long. The V end lost 8 bases, the J end lost 2 bases, and 17 bases lay between the germline ends. The CDR3 sequence: CASRLGAGVTDTQYF. In nucleotides, the CDR3 is TGTGCCAGCCGTCTGGGGGCGGGTGTCACAGATACGCAGTATTTT. Looking up the rest from reference TRBV7-9 and TRBJ2-3 gives the full variable domain: DTGVSQNPRHKITKRGQNVTFRCDPISEHNRLYWYRQTLGQGPEFLTYFQNEAQLEKSRLLSDRFSAERPKGSFSTLEIQRTEQGDSAMYLCASRLGAGVTDTQYFGPGTRLTVL.

The chain carries TRBV4-1 and TRBJ2-7; no definite D call. The V end lost 0 bases, the J end lost 3 bases, and 12 bases lay between the germline ends. Germline V gene data show CDR1 as MGHRA and CDR2 as YSYEKL. CDR3 size: 15 residues. CDR3 protein: CASSQEPRSGYEQYF. As DNA, the CDR3 is TGCGCCAGCAGCCAAGAGCCTAGAAGTGGCTACGAGCAGTACTTC.

This clone was detected only a few times. The CDR3 nucleotides are TGTGCCAGCAGCCCCTTGACAGCGAACACTGAAGCTTTCTTT. Translating it yields CASSPLTANTEAFF. The chain is built from TRBV4-2 and TRBJ1-1, with D possibly matching TRBD1 (5 bases). V was shortened by 4 bases and J by 1 base, with 10 bases between the two germline ends. Germline lookup yields CDR1 LGHNA and CDR2 YNFKEQ. The CDR3 runs to 14 residues.

The chain employs TRBV25-1 and TRBJ2-1, with TRBD2 matching over 9 bases. Germline V gene data show CDR1 as MGHDK and CDR2 as SYGVNS. The J segment lost 8 bases and the V segment lost 8 bases, leaving 13 bases of the junction unmatched. The CDR3 has 15 amino acids. CDR3 region: CASGAAGGRKDEQFF. The CDR3 nucleotides read TGTGCCAGCGGAGCGGCGGGAGGGCGTAAAGATGAGCAGTTCTTC.

The chain is built from TRBV5-6 and TRBJ2-5, with TRBD1 matching 9 bases. The V and J ends lost 1 base and 5 bases, in that order; junction bases with no gene match: 6. CDR3 size: 15 residues. Germline V gene lookup returns CDR1 SGHDT and CDR2 YYEEEE. CDR3 nucleotides: TGTGCCAGCAGCTTGACGGGACAGGGTTCGGAGACCCAGTACTTC. Its translation is CASSLTGQGSETQYF.

The rearrangement uses TRBV4-1 and TRBJ2-5; 9 nucleotides match TRBD1. Germline-derived CDR1 and CDR2 are MGHRA and YSYEKL. The J segment lost 4 bases and the V segment lost 0 bases, leaving 6 bases of the junction unmatched. This CDR3 has 16 amino acids. The CDR3 here is CASSQENRGLGETQYF. CDR3 sequence (DNA): TGCGCCAGCAGCCAAGAGAACAGGGGGCTTGGAGAGACCCAGTACTTC.

V and J are TRBV30 and TRBJ1-2; D possibly corresponds to TRBD1 (5 bases). Germline lookup yields CDR1 GTSNPN and CDR2 SVGIG (reference sequence). The CDR3 extends over 14 amino acids. Trimming pared 0 bases from V and 8 bases from J, leaving 16 bases between. As DNA, the CDR3 is TGTGCCTGGAGTGTAAAATCGGGGGAGGAAGGCTACACCTTC. As protein: CAWSVKSGEEGYTF.

This chain joins TRBV6-5 and TRBJ1-2; D is unclear. Germline V gene lookup returns CDR1 MNHEY and CDR2 SVGAGI. This CDR3 region has 14 residues. V dropped 0 bases and J dropped 2 bases, with 7 bases sitting between them. CDR3 residues: CASSYSVRNYGYTF. CDR3 DNA: TGTGCCAGCAGTTACTCTGTCAGAAACTATGGCTACACCTTC.

The chain links TRBV15 to TRBJ2-1; the D gene is possibly TRBD1 (6 bases). V lost 1 base and J 7 bases, leaving 14 bases between the germline ends. The CDR3 covers 15 residues. CDR1 LNHNV and CDR2 YYDKDF come from the germline V gene (reference sequence). The CDR3 DNA reads as TGTGCCACCAGCAGAGGAACAGGGCAGGGGAATGAGCAGTTCTTC. It encodes CATSRGTGQGNEQFF.

In its sample, this clone was seen a few times. J is TRBJ2-7 and V is TRBV4-1; 15 nucleotides line up with TRBD2. Trimming took 1 base from V and 2 from J; bases not matched to a gene: 6. This CDR3 contains 18 residues. CDR1 and CDR2 from the germline V gene are MGHRA and YSYEKL. The CDR3 region has the DNA TGCGCCAGCAGCCAAGGCGGACTAGCGGGAGGGCCGACCTACGAGCAGTACTTC. This encodes CASSQGGLAGGPTYEQYF.